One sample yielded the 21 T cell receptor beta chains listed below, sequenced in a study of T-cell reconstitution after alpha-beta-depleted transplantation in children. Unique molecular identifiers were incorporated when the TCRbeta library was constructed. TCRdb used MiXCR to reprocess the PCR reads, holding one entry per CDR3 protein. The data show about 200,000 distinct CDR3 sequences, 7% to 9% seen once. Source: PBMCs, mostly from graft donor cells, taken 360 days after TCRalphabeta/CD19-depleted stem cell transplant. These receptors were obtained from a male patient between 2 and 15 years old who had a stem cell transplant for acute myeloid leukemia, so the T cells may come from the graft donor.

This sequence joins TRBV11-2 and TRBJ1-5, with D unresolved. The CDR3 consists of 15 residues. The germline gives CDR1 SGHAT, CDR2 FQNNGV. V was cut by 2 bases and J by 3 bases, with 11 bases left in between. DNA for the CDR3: TGTGCCAGCAGCTTACGGACGGGAGTCAATCAGCCCCAGCATTTT. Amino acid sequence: CASSLRTGVNQPQHF.

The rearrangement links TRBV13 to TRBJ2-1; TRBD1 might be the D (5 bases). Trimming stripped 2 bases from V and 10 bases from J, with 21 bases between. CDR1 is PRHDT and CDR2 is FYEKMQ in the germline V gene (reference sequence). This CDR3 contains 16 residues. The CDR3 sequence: CASSLSTGQGYTEQFF. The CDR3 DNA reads TGTGCCAGCAGCTTATCAACGGGCCAGGGCTATACGGAGCAGTTCTTC.

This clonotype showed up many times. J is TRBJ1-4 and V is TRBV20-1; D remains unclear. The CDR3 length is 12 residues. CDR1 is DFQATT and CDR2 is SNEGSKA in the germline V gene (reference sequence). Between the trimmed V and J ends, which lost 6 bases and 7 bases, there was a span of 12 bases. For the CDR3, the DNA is TGCAGTGCCTTTGGGGTTTCTGAAAAACTGTTTTTT. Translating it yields CSAFGVSEKLFF.

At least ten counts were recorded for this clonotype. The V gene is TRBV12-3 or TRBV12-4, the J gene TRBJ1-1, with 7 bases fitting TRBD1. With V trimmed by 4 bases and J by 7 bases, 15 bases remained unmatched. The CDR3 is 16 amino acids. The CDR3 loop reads CASSSRTGRRLIEAFF. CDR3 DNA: TGTGCCAGCAGTTCCAGGACAGGTCGGAGGCTTATTGAAGCTTTCTTT.

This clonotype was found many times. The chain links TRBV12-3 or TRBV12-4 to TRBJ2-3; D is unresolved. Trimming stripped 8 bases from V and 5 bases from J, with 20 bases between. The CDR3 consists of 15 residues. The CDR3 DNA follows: TGTGCCAGCCTCCGGCGCTATATTCACAGAGATACGCAGTATTTT. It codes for CASLRRYIHRDTQYF.

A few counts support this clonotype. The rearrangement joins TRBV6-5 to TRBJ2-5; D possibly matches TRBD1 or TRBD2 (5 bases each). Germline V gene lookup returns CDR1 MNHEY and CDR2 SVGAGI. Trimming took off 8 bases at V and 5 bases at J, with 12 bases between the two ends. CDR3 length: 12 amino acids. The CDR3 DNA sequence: TGTGCCAGCTCGGCCTGGGGGGAGACCCAGTACTTC. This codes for CASSAWGETQYF.

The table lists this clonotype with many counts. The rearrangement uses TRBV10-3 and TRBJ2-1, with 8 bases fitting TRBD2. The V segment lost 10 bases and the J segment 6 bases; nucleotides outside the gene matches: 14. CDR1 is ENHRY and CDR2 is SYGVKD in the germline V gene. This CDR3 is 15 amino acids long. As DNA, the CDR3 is TGTGCCACCACTAGCGGAGACCTGGTCGGCAATGAGCAGTTCTTC. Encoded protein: CATTSGDLVGNEQFF.

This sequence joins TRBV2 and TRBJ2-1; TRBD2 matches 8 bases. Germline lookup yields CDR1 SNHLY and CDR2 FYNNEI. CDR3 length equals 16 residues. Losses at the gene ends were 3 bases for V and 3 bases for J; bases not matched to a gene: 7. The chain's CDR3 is CASSEGVAGHYNEQFF. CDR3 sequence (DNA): TGTGCCAGCAGTGAGGGGGTAGCGGGACACTACAATGAGCAGTTCTTC.

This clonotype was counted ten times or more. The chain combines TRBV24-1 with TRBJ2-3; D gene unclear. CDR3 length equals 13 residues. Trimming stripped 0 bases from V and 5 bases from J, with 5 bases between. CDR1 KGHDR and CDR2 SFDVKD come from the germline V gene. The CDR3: CATSDLMGDTQYF. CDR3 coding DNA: TGTGCCACCAGTGATTTGATGGGAGATACGCAGTATTTT.

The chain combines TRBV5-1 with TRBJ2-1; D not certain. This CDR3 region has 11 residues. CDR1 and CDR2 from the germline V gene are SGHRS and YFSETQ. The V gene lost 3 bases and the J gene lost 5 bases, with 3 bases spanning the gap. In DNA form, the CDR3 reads TGCGCCAGCAGCTCTCACAATGAGCAGTTCTTC. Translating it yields CASSSHNEQFF.

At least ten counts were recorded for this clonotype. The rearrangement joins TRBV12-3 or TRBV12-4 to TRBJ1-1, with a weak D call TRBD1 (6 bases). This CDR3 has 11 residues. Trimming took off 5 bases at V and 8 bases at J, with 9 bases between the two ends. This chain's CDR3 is CASSPQGEAFF. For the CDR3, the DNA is TGTGCCAGCAGTCCTCAGGGGGAAGCTTTCTTT.

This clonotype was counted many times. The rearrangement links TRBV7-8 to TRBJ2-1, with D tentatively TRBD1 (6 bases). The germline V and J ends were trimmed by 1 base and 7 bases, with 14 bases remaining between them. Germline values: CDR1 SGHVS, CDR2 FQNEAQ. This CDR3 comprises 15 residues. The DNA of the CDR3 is TGTGCCAGCAGCTTAGACAGGGTTAGATATAATGAGCAGTTCTTC. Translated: CASSLDRVRYNEQFF.

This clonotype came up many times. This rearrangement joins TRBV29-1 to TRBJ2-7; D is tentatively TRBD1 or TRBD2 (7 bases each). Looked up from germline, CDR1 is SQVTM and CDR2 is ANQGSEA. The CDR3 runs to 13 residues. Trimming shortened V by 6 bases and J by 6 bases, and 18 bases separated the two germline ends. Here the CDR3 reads CSVGGTARGEQYF. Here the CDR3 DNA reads TGCAGCGTCGGGGGGACAGCCCGTGGCGAGCAGTACTTC.

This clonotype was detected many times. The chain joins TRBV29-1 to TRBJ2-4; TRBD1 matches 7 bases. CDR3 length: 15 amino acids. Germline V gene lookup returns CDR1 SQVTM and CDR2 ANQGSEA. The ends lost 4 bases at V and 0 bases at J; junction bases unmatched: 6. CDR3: CSVALGQLAKNIQYF. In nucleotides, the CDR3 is TGCAGCGTTGCCCTGGGACAGCTAGCCAAAAACATTCAGTACTTC.

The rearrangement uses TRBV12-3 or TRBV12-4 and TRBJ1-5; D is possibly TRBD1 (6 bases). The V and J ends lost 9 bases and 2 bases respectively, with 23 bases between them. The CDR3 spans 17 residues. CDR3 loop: CASNLAGGQVGNQPQHF. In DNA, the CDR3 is TGTGCCAGTAACCTTGCGGGGGGGCAGGTGGGCAATCAGCCCCAGCATTTT.

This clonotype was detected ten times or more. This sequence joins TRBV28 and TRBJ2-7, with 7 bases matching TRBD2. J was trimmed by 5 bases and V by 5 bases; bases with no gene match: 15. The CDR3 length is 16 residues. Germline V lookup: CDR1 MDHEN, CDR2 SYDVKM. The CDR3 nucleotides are TGTGCCAGCAGTCTCTTGGGGAGGGCCTCAGACCACGAGCAGTACTTC. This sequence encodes CASSLLGRASDHEQYF. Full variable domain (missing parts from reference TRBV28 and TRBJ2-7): DVKVTQSSRYLVKRTGEKVFLECVQDMDHENMFWYRQDPGLGLRLIYFSYDVKMKEKGDIPEGYSVSREKKERFSLILESASTNQTSMYLCASSLLGRASDHEQYFGPGTRLTVT.

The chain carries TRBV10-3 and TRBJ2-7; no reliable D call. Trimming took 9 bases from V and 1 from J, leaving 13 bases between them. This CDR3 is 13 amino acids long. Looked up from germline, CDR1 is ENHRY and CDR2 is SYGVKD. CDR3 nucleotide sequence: TGTGCCATTTCCCACGGCGGTTCCTACGAGCAGTACTTC. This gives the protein CAISHGGSYEQYF.

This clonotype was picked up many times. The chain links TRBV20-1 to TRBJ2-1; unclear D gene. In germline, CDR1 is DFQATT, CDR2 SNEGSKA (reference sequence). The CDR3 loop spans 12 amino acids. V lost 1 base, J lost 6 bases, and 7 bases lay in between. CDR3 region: CSARVSPNEQFF. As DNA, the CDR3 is TGCAGTGCTAGAGTCTCCCCCAATGAGCAGTTCTTC.

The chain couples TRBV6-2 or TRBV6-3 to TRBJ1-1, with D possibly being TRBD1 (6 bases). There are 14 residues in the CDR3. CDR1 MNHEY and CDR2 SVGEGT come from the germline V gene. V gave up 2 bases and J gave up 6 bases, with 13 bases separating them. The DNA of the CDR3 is TGTGCCAGCAGTTACCTCCGGGGGCACCCTGAAGCTTTCTTT. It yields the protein CASSYLRGHPEAFF.

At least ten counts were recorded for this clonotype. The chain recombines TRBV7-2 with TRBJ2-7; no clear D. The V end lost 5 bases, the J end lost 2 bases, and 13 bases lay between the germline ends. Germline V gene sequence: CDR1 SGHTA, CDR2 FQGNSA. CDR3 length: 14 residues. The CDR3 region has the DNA TGTGCCAGCAGCGTTAGGGCTGTAGCCTACGAGCAGTACTTC. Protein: CASSVRAVAYEQYF.

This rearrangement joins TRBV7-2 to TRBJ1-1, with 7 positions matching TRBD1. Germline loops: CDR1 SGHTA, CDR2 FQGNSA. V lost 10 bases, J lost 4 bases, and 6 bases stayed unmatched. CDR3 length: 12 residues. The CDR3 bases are TGTGCCACATCCTACAGGGGCACTGAAGCTTTCTTT. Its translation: CATSYRGTEAFF.